The clone carrying this T cell receptor beta chain was detected a few times. This specimen belongs to a study of T-cell reconstitution after alpha-beta-depleted transplantation in children. The CDR3 runs to 13 residues. V shed 5 bases and J shed 3 bases, with 11 bases lying between them. The V gene's germline CDR1 is SGHTA and CDR2 FQGNSA. The library targeted TCRbeta and was prepared with unique molecular identifiers. Via MiXCR, TCRdb re-called the PCR reads, giving one row per CDR3 protein. This sample has about 500,000 distinct CDR3 sequences, with approximately 29% found just once. This sequence joins TRBV7-2 and TRBJ2-7; D gene ambiguous. The TCR originated in a human donor who donated a stem cell graft to a child with aplastic anemia. This specimen was PBMCs from the stem cell graft donor, taken from the stem cell graft. The DNA of the CDR3 is TGTGCCAGCAGCCCCGACGGTTTCTACGAGCAGTACTTC. Translating it yields CASSPDGFYEQYF.